This TCR beta chain was sequenced during a study of T cell repertoires in cytomegalovirus infection. Overall study: Researchers turned to recently identified HLA-C-restricted CMV epitopes as well as well-studied HLA-B-restricted ones. Findings and caveats of the study: Summed frequency of shared TCR beta families picked out CMV carriers who also had the relevant HLA.

TCRdb processed the reads anew with MiXCR; each CDR3 protein has one entry. The sample yields hundreds of thousands of distinct CDR3 sequences, about a third seen once. Turning to this clonotype: Its target is unknown.

The TCR was taken from a human donor in good health (CMV status not recorded). Some clones in this sample may be carry-over from other donors' samples. Sequenced here: cultured CD8+ T cells from PBMCs, sampled from culture after CMV antigen stimulation.

CDR3 protein: CASSMWDGTEAFF. The CDR3 nucleotides are TGTGCCAGTAGTATGTGGGACGGCACTGAAGCTTTCTTT. The V call is TRBV19, the J call TRBJ1-1, with a possible D match to TRBD1 (5 bases). In germline, CDR1 is LNHDA, CDR2 SQIVND (reference sequence). This CDR3 region has 13 residues. The V and J ends lost 3 bases and 4 bases respectively, with 9 bases between them.